This T cell receptor (beta chain) was recovered during a study of technical replicates of blood from a handful of donors. This clone has just a few counts. Generated by immunoSEQ multiplex PCR, the TCRdb table keeps only in-frame clones and is missing some. The data contain over 10,000 clones, around 79% of them singletons. The receptor comes from a human donor in good health. Input material: PBMCs.

The DNA of the CDR3 is TGCGCCAGCAGCCAGCCTAGCGGGAGGTACAATGAGCAGTTCTTC. Encoded protein: CASSQPSGRYNEQFF. V usage is TRBV4-1 and J usage is TRBJ2-1, with 11 bases aligning to TRBD2. There are 15 residues in the CDR3. Germline CDR1 MGHRA, CDR2 YSYEKL. J gave up 4 bases and V 3 bases, and 2 bases lay outside the gene matches.